The 10 T cell receptor beta chains below all came from one sample that was sequenced in a study of blood T cell repertoires in COVID-19. Data came from immunoSEQ multiplex PCR; TCRdb stores just in-frame clones and leaves some out. This table has a few hundred thousand clones, roughly 90% appearing once. The sequencing sample was made of PBMCs or T cells enriched from blood (not recorded which). The receptors originated from a woman aged 30 to 39 who had recovered from COVID-19.

This chain uses TRBV7-8 with TRBJ2-3, with TRBD2 identical over 11 bases. CDR3 length: 14 amino acids. Germline-derived CDR1 and CDR2 are SGHVS and FQNEAQ. V was pared by 8 bases and J by 4 bases, with 5 bases of the junction left unmatched. The CDR3 loop is CASSLAGVSDTQYF. CDR3 sequence (DNA): TGTGCCAGCTCACTAGCGGGGGTCTCAGATACGCAGTATTTT. Full variable domain (missing parts from reference TRBV7-8 and TRBJ2-3): GAGVSQSPRYKVAKRGQDVALRCDPISGHVSLFWYQQALGQGPEFLTYFQNEAQLDKSGLPSDRFFAERPEGSVSTLKIQRTQQEDSAVYLCASSLAGVSDTQYFGPGTRLTVL.

There are a few counts of this clone. The chain joins TRBV6-6 to TRBJ2-7, with 10 bases aligning to TRBD1. CDR3 length equals 14 residues. With 4 bases clipped from V and 5 bases from J, the junction kept 5 bases outside the gene matches. Germline CDR1 MNHNY, CDR2 SVGAGI (reference sequence). CDR3 in DNA: TGTGCCAGCAGTTTGACAGGGGGCAGCGACGAGCAGTACTTC. This translates into CASSLTGGSDEQYF.

J is TRBJ2-7 and V is TRBV27; 7 bases are shared with TRBD1. The CDR3 length is 16 residues. With V trimmed by 5 bases and J by 5 bases, 15 bases remained unmatched. Germline CDR1 MNHEY, CDR2 SMNVEV (reference sequence). CDR3 nucleotides: TGTGCCAGCAGTCCGATAGAGGCTACAGGGGTCCACGAGCAGTACTTC. This codes for CASSPIEATGVHEQYF.

The V gene is TRBV7-2, the J gene TRBJ1-5; no reliable D call. From germline, CDR1 is SGHTA and CDR2 FQGNSA. The CDR3 is 14 residues long. The V end was cut by 5 bases, the J end by 4 bases, with 12 bases between. CDR3 sequence: CASSLGKANQPQHF. The CDR3 bases are TGTGCCAGCAGCCTCGGGAAAGCAAATCAGCCCCAGCATTTT.

J is TRBJ2-1 and V is TRBV7-2; 9 nucleotides match TRBD1. With 5 bases clipped from V and 1 base from J, the junction kept 6 bases outside the gene matches. The length of the CDR3 is 16 residues. CDR1 and CDR2 (germline): SGHTA, FQGNSA. In DNA form, the CDR3 reads TGTGCCAGCAGCCGCCTGGGACAGGGATCCTACAATGAGCAGTTCTTC. Amino acids: CASSRLGQGSYNEQFF.

The V gene is TRBV6-2 or TRBV6-3, the J gene TRBJ2-7; weak D call: TRBD1 (5 bases). The CDR3 is made up of 13 amino acids. Trimming took off 6 bases at V and 2 bases at J, with 11 bases between the two ends. Germline V gene sequence: CDR1 MNHEY, CDR2 SVGEGT. CDR3 nucleotides: TGTGCCAGCAGCCGGACGACAGCCTACGAGCAGTACTTC. Encoded protein: CASSRTTAYEQYF.

This clone was seen only once. V is TRBV29-1 and J is TRBJ1-2; 11 bases match TRBD1. V shed 6 bases and J 5 bases; nucleotides not matched to a gene: 5. In germline, CDR1 is SQVTM, CDR2 ANQGSEA. This CDR3 region has 13 residues. Here the CDR3 reads CSVRTGGEYGYTF. CDR3 DNA sequence: TGCAGCGTGCGGACAGGGGGCGAGTATGGCTACACCTTC. Full variable domain (missing parts from reference TRBV29-1 and TRBJ1-2): SAVISQKPSRDICQRGTSLTIQCQVDSQVTMMFWYRQQPGQSLTLIATANQGSEATYESGFVIDKFPISRPNLTFSTLTVSNMSPEDSSIYLCSVRTGGEYGYTFGSGTRLTVV.

This clone has only one observation. This chain uses TRBV9 with TRBJ1-1, with 7 bases that match TRBD1. V gave up 3 bases and J gave up 2 bases; unmatched junction bases: 7. The length of the CDR3 is 15 residues. CDR1 is SGDLS, CDR2 YYNGEE, per germline. CDR3 amino acids: CASSEGAVTNTEAFF. CDR3 in DNA: TGTGCCAGCAGCGAGGGGGCGGTTACAAACACTGAAGCTTTCTTT.

The J gene is TRBJ2-2, the V gene TRBV5-1, with 8 bases aligning to TRBD1. V lost 2 bases and J lost 3; bases outside the gene matches: 3. CDR3 length: 15 amino acids. The germline gives CDR1 SGHRS, CDR2 YFSETQ. CDR3 sequence reads: CASSFGDRHTGELFF. The CDR3 DNA is TGCGCCAGCAGCTTCGGGGACAGGCACACCGGGGAGCTGTTTTTT.

The chain uses TRBV18 and TRBJ1-2; 7 positions match TRBD1. Trimming removed 4 bases from V and 8 bases from J; junction bases left unmatched: 7. The germline V gene encodes CDR1 KGHSH and CDR2 LQKENI. This CDR3 is 13 amino acids long. This CDR3 is CASSQGASSGYTF. CDR3 DNA: TGTGCCAGCTCACAGGGGGCGTCAAGCGGCTACACCTTC.